A single sample is the source of the 19 T cell receptor beta chains below, sequenced in a study of T cell responses to AZD1222 COVID-19 vaccine. The assay was immunoSEQ multiplex PCR, and TCRdb's table has in-frame clones only and misses some. The data hold some 99,000 clones, with 70% to 90% observed a single time. This material consisted of peripheral blood, taken on day 0 of AZD1222 vaccination. These receptors all come from an adult in good health.

This chain joins TRBV19 and TRBJ1-3, with a possible D match to TRBD1 (6 bases). The germline V gene encodes CDR1 LNHDA and CDR2 SQIVND (reference sequence). Deletions cut 6 bases from V and 4 bases from J, with 10 bases between. This CDR3 has 13 amino acids. CDR3 in DNA: TGTGCCAGTAGCCCCGGGACAGGAAACACCATATATTTT. Translating it yields CASSPGTGNTIYF.

Only one count was recorded for this clone. This rearrangement joins TRBV4-2 to TRBJ2-7; TRBD1 matches 11 bases. With V trimmed by 3 bases and J by 3 bases, 7 bases remained unmatched. CDR1 LGHNA and CDR2 YNFKEQ come from the germline V gene. The CDR3 runs to 16 residues. The DNA for the CDR3 is TGTGCCAGCAGCCAGGGGACAGGGGGAGGCTACTACGAGCAGTACTTC. Translated, it gives CASSQGTGGGYYEQYF.

The rearrangement uses TRBV2 and TRBJ1-4; D gene unclear. V lost 8 bases, J lost 9 bases, and 19 bases lay in between. Germline loops: CDR1 SNHLY, CDR2 FYNNEI. The CDR3 has 14 residues. Here the CDR3 reads CASGRTVVVQKLFF. CDR3 nucleotide sequence: TGTGCCAGCGGCAGGACCGTCGTCGTTCAAAAACTGTTTTTT.

This chain uses TRBV11-3 with TRBJ2-1; 10 nucleotides line up with TRBD2. Per germline, CDR1 SGHNT and CDR2 YENEEA. After removal of 7 bases from V and 7 bases from J, the junction contained 7 bases not matched to a gene. The CDR3 length is 14 residues. CDR3 protein: CASTPSGRGNEQFF. In nucleotides, the CDR3 is TGTGCCAGCACCCCTAGCGGGAGAGGTAATGAGCAGTTCTTC.

The chain carries TRBV6-1 and TRBJ1-1; tentative D call: TRBD1 (5 bases). The V and J ends lost 2 bases and 1 base respectively, with 8 bases between them. There are 14 residues in the CDR3. Germline CDR1 MNHNS, CDR2 SASEGT. The CDR3 DNA sequence: TGTGCCAGCAGTGAATTTGGGACGAACACTGAAGCTTTCTTT. This gives the protein CASSEFGTNTEAFF.

V and J are TRBV4-1 and TRBJ1-3; D call uncertain. V was clipped by 3 bases and J by 0 bases, with 9 bases between them. This CDR3 comprises 15 residues. Germline V gene sequence: CDR1 MGHRA, CDR2 YSYEKL. Here the CDR3 reads CASSQNDNSGNTIYF. CDR3 sequence (DNA): TGCGCCAGCAGCCAGAATGACAACTCTGGAAACACCATATATTTT.

This clone showed up just a few times. This chain uses TRBV10-3 with TRBJ1-2; tentatively, D is TRBD1 (6 bases). The CDR3 totals 19 residues. Per germline, CDR1 ENHRY and CDR2 SYGVKD. V lost 3 bases and J lost 3, with 26 bases in between. CDR3 nucleotides: TGTGCCATCAGTGAATTTCTGAGGGTAGGGGGACGTTGGGACTATGGCTACACCTTC. Protein product: CAISEFLRVGGRWDYGYTF.

This CDR3 reads CASTPHGENYGYTF. For the CDR3, the DNA is TGCGCCAGCACCCCCCACGGGGAAAACTATGGCTACACCTTC. This chain links TRBV5-1 with TRBJ1-2; D is ambiguous. V was trimmed by 6 bases and J by 2 bases, leaving 14 bases between them. CDR1 is SGHRS, CDR2 YFSETQ, per germline. This CDR3 region has 14 residues. The variable domain in full, completed from reference TRBV5-1 and TRBJ1-2, reads KAGVTQTPRYLIKTRGQQVTLSCSPISGHRSVSWYQQTPGQGLQFLFEYFSETQRNKGNFPGRFSGRQFSNSRSEMNVSTLELGDSALYLCASTPHGENYGYTFGSGTRLTVV.

The count of this clone is one. The sample contains more than one DNA sequence encoding this CDR3. The chain uses TRBV14 and TRBJ2-2; D is uncertain. The CDR3 has 15 residues. The V end was cut by 1 base, the J end by 2 bases, with 8 bases between. Germline lookup yields CDR1 SGHDN and CDR2 FVKESK. The CDR3 DNA reads TGTGCCAGCAGCCAAGCGGGCGGAAACACCGGGGAGCTGTTTTTT. Protein sequence: CASSQAGGNTGELFF.

V usage is TRBV12-5 and J usage is TRBJ1-1; 7 positions match TRBD1. Per germline, CDR1 LGHNT and CDR2 FRNRAP. The CDR3 contains 15 residues. Germline trimming cut 1 base from V and 1 base from J; bases unmatched to any gene: 3. The CDR3 loop reads CASGLAGGWNTEAFF. The CDR3 region has the DNA TGTGCTAGTGGTTTGGCAGGGGGATGGAACACTGAAGCTTTCTTT.

The V gene is TRBV5-1, the J gene TRBJ2-2; 8 positions match TRBD1. V was pared by 2 bases and J by 7 bases, with 7 bases of the junction left unmatched. The germline V gene has CDR1 SGHRS and CDR2 YFSETQ. This CDR3 has 15 amino acids. CDR3 coding DNA: TGCGCCAGCAGCTTATTCAGGGGGCTAGACGGGGAGCTGTTTTTT. As protein: CASSLFRGLDGELFF.

This chain joins TRBV7-3 and TRBJ2-5; D is possibly TRBD1 (6 bases). CDR3 length equals 14 residues. V lost 5 bases and J lost 4, with 14 bases in between. Germline V lookup: CDR1 SGHTA, CDR2 FQGTGA. The CDR3 nucleotides read TGTGCCAGCAGCCCCCCTGGGGGCGGAGAGACCCAGTACTTC. The encoded protein is CASSPPGGGETQYF.

The chain couples TRBV3-1 (or the pseudogene TRBV3-2) to TRBJ2-7; a possible D gene is TRBD1 (6 bases). The V gene's germline CDR1 is LGHDT and CDR2 YNNKEL (reference sequence). The V gene lost 3 bases and the J gene lost 7 bases, with 10 bases spanning the gap. The CDR3 spans 12 residues. The CDR3 loop is CASSQWQGEQYF. The DNA of the CDR3 is TGTGCCAGCAGCCAGTGGCAGGGGGAGCAGTACTTC.

The J gene is TRBJ2-5, the V gene TRBV28; D might be TRBD1 or TRBD2, each matching 6 bases. The CDR3 has 16 amino acids. The V end was cut by 3 bases, the J end by 0 bases, with 14 bases between. CDR1 and CDR2 (germline): MDHEN, SYDVKM. CDR3 DNA: TGTGCCAGCAGTTTTTCGGGGGCCATCGACCAAGAGACCCAGTACTTC. Its protein is CASSFSGAIDQETQYF.

The chain uses TRBV5-4 and TRBJ1-1; D is uncertain. Germline loops: CDR1 SGHNT, CDR2 YYREEE (reference sequence). The length of the CDR3 is 15 residues. V gave up 7 bases and J gave up 4 bases, with 20 bases separating them. CDR3 sequence: CASSRSSARSTEAFF. The CDR3 DNA reads TGTGCCAGCTCTAGGAGTAGTGCGAGGAGCACTGAAGCTTTCTTT.

V gene TRBV12-3 or TRBV12-4 combines with J gene TRBJ2-7; D is ambiguous. The CDR3 is 13 residues long. The V end was cut by 2 bases, the J end by 2 bases, with 7 bases between. CDR3 bases: TGTGCCAGCAGTTTAAATTCCCCCTACGAGCAGTACTTC. Translating it yields CASSLNSPYEQYF.

CDR3 coding DNA: TGTGCCAGCAGCAAGGCAGGGGGCGGAAACACTGAAGCTTTCTTT. Encoded protein: CASSKAGGGNTEAFF. The rearrangement uses TRBV7-9 and TRBJ1-1; the match to TRBD1 covers 8 bases. V was clipped by 5 bases and J by 2 bases; unmatched bases: 7. From germline, CDR1 is SEHNR and CDR2 FQNEAQ (reference sequence). CDR3 size: 15 residues.

The chain combines TRBV3-1 (or the pseudogene TRBV3-2) with TRBJ1-1; 7 nucleotides match TRBD1. V shed 4 bases, J shed 0 bases, and the junction held 14 bases outside the gene matches. The germline V gene has CDR1 LGHDT and CDR2 YNNKEL (reference sequence). This CDR3 contains 18 residues. The CDR3 protein is CASSPGGAGGSVNTEAFF. The CDR3, as DNA: TGTGCCAGCAGCCCAGGTGGGGCAGGGGGGTCCGTGAACACTGAAGCTTTCTTT.

The V gene is TRBV25-1, the J gene TRBJ1-6; 7 bases are shared with TRBD1. This CDR3 is built from 17 residues. Unmatched junction bases numbered 7, after V lost 5 bases and J lost 0 bases. The germline V gene encodes CDR1 MGHDK and CDR2 SYGVNS. The CDR3 nucleotides read TGTGCCAGCAGTAATACAGGGGACAGCTCCTATAATTCACCCCTCCACTTT. The encoded protein is CASSNTGDSSYNSPLHF. The whole variable domain, filled in from reference TRBV25-1 and TRBJ1-6, reads EADIYQTPRYLVIGTGKKITLECSQTMGHDKMYWYQQDPGMELHLIHYSYGVNSTEKGDLSSESTVSRIRTEHFPLTLESARPSHTSQYLCASSNTGDSSYNSPLHFGNGTRLTVT.